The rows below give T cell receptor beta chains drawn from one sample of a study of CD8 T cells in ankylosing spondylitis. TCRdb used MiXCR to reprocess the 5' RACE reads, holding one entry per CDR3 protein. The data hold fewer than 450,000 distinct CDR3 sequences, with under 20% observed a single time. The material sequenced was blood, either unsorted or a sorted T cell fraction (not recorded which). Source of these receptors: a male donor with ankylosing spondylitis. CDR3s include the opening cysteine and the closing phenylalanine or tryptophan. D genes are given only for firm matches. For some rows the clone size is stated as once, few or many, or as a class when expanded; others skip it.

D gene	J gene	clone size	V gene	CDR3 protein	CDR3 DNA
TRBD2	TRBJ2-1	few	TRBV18	CASSPGVAGGGNEQFF	TGTGCCAGCTCACCGGGTGTCGCGGGAGGAGGAAATGAGCAGTTCTTC
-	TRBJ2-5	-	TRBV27	CASSWLAGNQETQYF	TGTGCCAGCAGTTGGCTAGCCGGAAACCAAGAGACCCAGTACTTC
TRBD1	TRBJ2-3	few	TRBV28	CASSSQGAGTDTQYF	TGTGCCAGCAGTTCCCAGGGGGCGGGGACAGATACGCAGTATTTT
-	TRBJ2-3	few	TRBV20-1	CSGTFGGTDTQYF	TGCAGTGGGACCTTCGGGGGCACAGATACGCAGTATTTT
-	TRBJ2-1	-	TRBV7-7	CASSTQQGSEQFF	TGTGCCAGCAGCACCCAACAGGGAAGTGAGCAGTTCTTC
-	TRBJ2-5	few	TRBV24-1	CATSELGEETQYF	TGTGCCACCAGTGAGTTGGGGGAAGAGACCCAGTACTTC
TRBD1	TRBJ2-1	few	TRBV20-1	CSASRQGKYNEQFF	TGCAGTGCATCCCGACAGGGAAAGTACAATGAGCAGTTCTTC
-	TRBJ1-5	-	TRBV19	CASTPEGIRNQPQHF	TGTGCCAGTACCCCGGAGGGAATTCGCAATCAGCCCCAGCATTTT
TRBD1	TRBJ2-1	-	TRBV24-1	CATSDYDRGPNEQFF	TGTGCCACCAGTGATTATGACAGGGGCCCCAATGAGCAGTTCTTC
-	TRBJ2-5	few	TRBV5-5	CASSASPQETQYF	TGTGCCAGCAGCGCCAGCCCGCAAGAGACCCAGTACTTC
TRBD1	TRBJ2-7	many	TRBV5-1	CASSLVGGTGAPYEQYF	TGCGCCAGCAGCTTGGTTGGCGGGACAGGGGCCCCCTACGAGCAGTACTTC
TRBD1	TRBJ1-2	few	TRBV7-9	CASSRTGVIYGYTF	TGTGCCAGCAGCCGGACAGGAGTGATCTATGGCTACACCTTC
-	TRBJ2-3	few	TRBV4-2	CASRTSSTDTQYF	TGTGCCAGCAGGACTTCCAGCACAGATACGCAGTATTTT
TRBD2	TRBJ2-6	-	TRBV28	CASSSGTSGRSGANVLTF	TGTGCCAGCAGTTCCGGGACTAGCGGCCGGTCTGGGGCCAACGTCCTGACTTTC
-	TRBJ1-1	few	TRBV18	CASSPPSGEAAEAFF	TGTGCCAGCTCACCACCGTCCGGGGAAGCCGCTGAAGCTTTCTTT
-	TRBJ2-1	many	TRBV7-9	CASSSRLETANEQFF	TGTGCCAGCAGCTCCCGACTAGAGACAGCCAATGAGCAGTTCTTC
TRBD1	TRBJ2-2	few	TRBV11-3	CASSPGTAGDGELFF	TGTGCCAGCAGCCCAGGGACAGCCGGGGACGGGGAGCTGTTTTTT
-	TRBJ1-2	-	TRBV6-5	CASSYLGTGKKNYGYTF	TGTGCCAGCAGTTACCTCGGGACCGGGAAAAAAAACTATGGCTACACCTTC
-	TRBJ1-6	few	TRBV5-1	CASSLEISNSPLHF	TGCGCCAGCAGCTTGGAGATCTCTAATTCACCCCTCCACTTT
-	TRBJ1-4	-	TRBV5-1	CASSQRLGEKLFF	TGCGCCAGCAGCCAAAGGCTAGGGGAAAAACTGTTTTTT
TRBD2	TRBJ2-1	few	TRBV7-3	CASSPRTSVGNEQFF	TGTGCCAGCAGCCCCCGGACTAGCGTGGGGAATGAGCAGTTCTTC
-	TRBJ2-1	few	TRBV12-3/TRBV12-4	CASSPRADNEQFF	TGTGCCAGCAGTCCCCGGGCCGACAATGAGCAGTTCTTC
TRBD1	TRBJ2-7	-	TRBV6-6	CASSFDRADEQYF	TGTGCCAGCAGTTTCGACAGGGCGGACGAGCAGTACTTC
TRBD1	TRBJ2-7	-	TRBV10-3	CAISDPGQQTYEQYF	TGTGCCATCAGTGATCCGGGACAGCAAACCTACGAGCAGTACTTC
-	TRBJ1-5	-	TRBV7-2	CASSLVGRAANQPQHF	TGTGCCAGCAGCTTAGTTGGCAGGGCAGCAAATCAGCCCCAGCATTTT
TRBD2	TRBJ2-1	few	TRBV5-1	CASSAQAGVDNEQFF	TGCGCCAGCAGCGCCCAAGCGGGAGTGGACAATGAGCAGTTCTTC
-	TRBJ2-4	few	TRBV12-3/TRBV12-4	CASRGNGDIQYF	TGTGCCAGCAGGGGGAACGGGGACATTCAGTACTTC
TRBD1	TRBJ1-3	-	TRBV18	CASSPHPGQTISGNTIYF	TGTGCCAGCTCACCACACCCGGGACAGACGATCTCTGGAAACACCATATATTTT
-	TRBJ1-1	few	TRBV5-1	CASSLHGTEAFF	TGCGCCAGCAGCTTGCACGGGACTGAAGCTTTCTTT
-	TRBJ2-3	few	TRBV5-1	CASSPREGALDTQYF	TGCGCCAGCAGCCCCCGGGAGGGGGCTTTAGATACGCAGTATTTT
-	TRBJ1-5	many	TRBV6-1	CASRITGVSNQPQHF	TGTGCCAGCAGGATTACAGGAGTTAGCAATCAGCCCCAGCATTTT
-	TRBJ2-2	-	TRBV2	CATGPAPRGGELFF	TGTGCCACCGGCCCCGCTCCCAGGGGCGGGGAGCTGTTTTTT
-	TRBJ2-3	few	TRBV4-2	CASSQDGVTDTQYF	TGTGCCAGCAGCCAAGACGGTGTCACAGATACGCAGTATTTT
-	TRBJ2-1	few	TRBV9	CASSFGGLDEQFF	TGTGCCAGCAGCTTCGGGGGTCTGGATGAGCAGTTCTTC
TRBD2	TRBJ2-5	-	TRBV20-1	CSARKGTSGIQETQYF	TGCAGTGCTAGGAAGGGGACTAGCGGGATTCAAGAGACCCAGTACTTC
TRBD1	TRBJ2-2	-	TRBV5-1	CASSLEGGANTGELFF	TGCGCCAGCAGCTTGGAAGGGGGCGCGAACACCGGGGAGCTGTTTTTT
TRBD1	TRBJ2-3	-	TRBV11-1	CASSFGQGKTDTQYF	TGTGCCAGCAGCTTCGGACAGGGGAAGACAGATACGCAGTATTTT
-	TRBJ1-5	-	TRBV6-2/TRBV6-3	CASLGHNNQPQHF	TGTGCCAGCCTGGGACACAATAATCAGCCCCAGCATTTT
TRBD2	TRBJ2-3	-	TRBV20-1	CSARDRASGRATYYTTQYF	TGCAGTGCTAGAGATCGGGCTAGCGGGAGGGCCACCTATTACACGACGCAGTATTTT
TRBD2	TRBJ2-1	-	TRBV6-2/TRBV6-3	CASSYSGTSGSYNEQFF	TGTGCCAGCAGTTACTCCGGGACTAGCGGGAGCTACAATGAGCAGTTCTTC
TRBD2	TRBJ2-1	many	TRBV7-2	CASSETSGSLDEQFF	TGTGCCAGCAGCGAGACTAGCGGGAGTCTAGATGAGCAGTTCTTC
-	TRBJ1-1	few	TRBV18	CASSPPSMNTEAFF	TGTGCCAGCTCACCACCCAGTATGAACACTGAAGCTTTCTTT
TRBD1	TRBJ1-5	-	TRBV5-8	CASSRGDRAVSNQPQHF	TGTGCCAGCAGCCGGGGGGACAGGGCCGTTAGCAATCAGCCCCAGCATTTT
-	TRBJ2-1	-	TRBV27	CASSSRELEFF	TGTGCCAGCAGTTCCAGGGAACTTGAGTTCTTC
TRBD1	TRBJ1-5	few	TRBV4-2	CASSQEPRTTGDQPQHF	TGTGCCAGCAGCCAAGAACCACGGACAACAGGGGATCAGCCCCAGCATTTT
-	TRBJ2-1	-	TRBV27	CASGAGTRPNEQFF	TGTGCCAGCGGGGCCGGGACCCGACCCAATGAGCAGTTCTTC
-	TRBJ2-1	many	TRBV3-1	CASSQEVGEQFF	TGTGCCAGCAGCCAAGAGGTCGGTGAGCAGTTCTTC
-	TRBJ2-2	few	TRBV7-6	CASSLAGAAGELFF	TGTGCCAGCAGCTTAGCTGGGGCAGCCGGGGAGCTGTTTTTT
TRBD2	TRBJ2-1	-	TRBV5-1	CATSAWASGNHEQFF	TGCGCCACCAGCGCCTGGGCTAGCGGGAACCATGAGCAGTTCTTC
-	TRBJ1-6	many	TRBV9	CASSVGGDSPLHF	TGTGCCAGCAGCGTAGGAGGGGATTCACCCCTCCACTTT
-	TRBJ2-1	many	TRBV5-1	CASRPGTGNNEQFF	TGCGCCAGCAGGCCCGGGACGGGCAACAATGAGCAGTTCTTC
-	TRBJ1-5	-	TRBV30	CAWSALPGSSQPQHF	TGTGCCTGGAGTGCCCTCCCAGGGTCCAGTCAGCCCCAGCATTTT
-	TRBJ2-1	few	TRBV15	CATSGGGPGGDEQFF	TGTGCCACCAGCGGGGGGGGGCCCGGAGGTGATGAGCAGTTCTTC
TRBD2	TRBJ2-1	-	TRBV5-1	CASSLAPLLAGVGNEQFF	TGCGCCAGCAGCTTGGCGCCCTTACTAGCGGGAGTTGGCAATGAGCAGTTCTTC
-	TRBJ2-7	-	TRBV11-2	CASSQVQGQYF	TGTGCCAGCAGCCAAGTCCAGGGGCAGTACTTC